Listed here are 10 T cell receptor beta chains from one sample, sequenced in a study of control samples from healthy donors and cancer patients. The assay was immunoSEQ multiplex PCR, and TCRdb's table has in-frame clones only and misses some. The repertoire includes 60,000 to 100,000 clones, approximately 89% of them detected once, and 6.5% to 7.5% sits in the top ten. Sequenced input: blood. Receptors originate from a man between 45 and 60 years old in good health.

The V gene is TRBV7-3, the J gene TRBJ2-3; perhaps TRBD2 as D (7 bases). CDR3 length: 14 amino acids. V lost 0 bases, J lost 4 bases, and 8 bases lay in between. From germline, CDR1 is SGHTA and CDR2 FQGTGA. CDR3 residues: CASSLTGGPDTQYF. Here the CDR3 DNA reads TGTGCCAGCAGCTTAACGGGGGGGCCAGATACGCAGTATTTT.

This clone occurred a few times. CDR3 sequence reads: CASIGRHSYEQYF. The CDR3 nucleotides read TGCGCCAGCATTGGGAGGCACTCCTACGAGCAGTACTTC. The V and J genes are TRBV10-1 and TRBJ2-7, with TRBD2 as a possible D gene (6 bases). V was shortened by 7 bases and J by 0 bases, with 10 bases between the two germline ends. This CDR3 is built from 13 residues. Germline assignment: CDR1 WNHNN and CDR2 SYGVQD (reference sequence).

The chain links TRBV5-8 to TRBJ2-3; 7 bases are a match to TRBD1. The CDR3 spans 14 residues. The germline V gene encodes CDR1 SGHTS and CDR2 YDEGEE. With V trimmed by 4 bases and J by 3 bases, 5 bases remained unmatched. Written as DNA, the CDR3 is TGTGCCAGCAGCACTAAACAGGGGACAGATACGCAGTATTTT. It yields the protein CASSTKQGTDTQYF.

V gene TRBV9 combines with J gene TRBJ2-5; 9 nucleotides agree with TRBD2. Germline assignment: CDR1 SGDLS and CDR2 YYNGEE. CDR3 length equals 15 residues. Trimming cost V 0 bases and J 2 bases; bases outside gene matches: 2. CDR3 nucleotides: TGTGCCAGCAGCGTAGCGGCGGGGGGGCAAGAGACCCAGTACTTC. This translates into CASSVAAGGQETQYF.

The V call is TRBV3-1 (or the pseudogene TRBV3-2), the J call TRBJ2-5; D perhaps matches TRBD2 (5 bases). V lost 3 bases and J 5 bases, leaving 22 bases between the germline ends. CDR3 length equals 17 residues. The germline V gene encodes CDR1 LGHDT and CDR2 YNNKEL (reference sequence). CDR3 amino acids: CASSQPLTRGDVETQYF. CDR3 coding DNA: TGTGCCAGCAGCCAGCCCCTTACTCGGGGAGACGTTGAGACCCAGTACTTC.

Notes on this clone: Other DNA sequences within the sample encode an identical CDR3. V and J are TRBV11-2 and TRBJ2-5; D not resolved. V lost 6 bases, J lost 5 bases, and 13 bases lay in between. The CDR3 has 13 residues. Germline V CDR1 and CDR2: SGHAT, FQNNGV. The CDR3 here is CASSSGLGETQYF. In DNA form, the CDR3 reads TGTGCCAGCAGTAGTGGATTGGGGGAGACCCAGTACTTC.

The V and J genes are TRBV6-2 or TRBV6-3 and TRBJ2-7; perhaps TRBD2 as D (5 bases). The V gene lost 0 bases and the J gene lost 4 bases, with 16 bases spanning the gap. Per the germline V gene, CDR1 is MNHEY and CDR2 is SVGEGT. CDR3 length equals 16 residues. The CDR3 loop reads CASSYSLSGAGYEQYF. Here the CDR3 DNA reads TGTGCCAGCAGTTACTCGCTCTCCGGTGCGGGTTACGAGCAGTACTTC.

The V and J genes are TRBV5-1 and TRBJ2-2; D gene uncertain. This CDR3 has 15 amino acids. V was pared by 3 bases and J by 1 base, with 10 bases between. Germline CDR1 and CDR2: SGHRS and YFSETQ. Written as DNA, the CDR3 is TGCGCCAGCAGCTCTAGGAAACAGAACACCGGGGAGCTGTTTTTT. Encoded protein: CASSSRKQNTGELFF.

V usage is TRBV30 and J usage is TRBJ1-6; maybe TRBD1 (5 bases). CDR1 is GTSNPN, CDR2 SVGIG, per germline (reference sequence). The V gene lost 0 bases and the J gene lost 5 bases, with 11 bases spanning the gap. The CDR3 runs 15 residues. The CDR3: CAWSVGTIDNSPLHF. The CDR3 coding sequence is TGTGCCTGGAGTGTAGGGACTATCGATAATTCACCCCTCCACTTT.

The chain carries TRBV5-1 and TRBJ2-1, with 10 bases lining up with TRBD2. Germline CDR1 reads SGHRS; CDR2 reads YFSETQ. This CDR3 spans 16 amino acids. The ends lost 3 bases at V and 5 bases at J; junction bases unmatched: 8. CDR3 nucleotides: TGCGCCAGCAGCTGGGGGCTAGCGGGGGTAAACAATGAGCAGTTCTTC. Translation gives CASSWGLAGVNNEQFF.